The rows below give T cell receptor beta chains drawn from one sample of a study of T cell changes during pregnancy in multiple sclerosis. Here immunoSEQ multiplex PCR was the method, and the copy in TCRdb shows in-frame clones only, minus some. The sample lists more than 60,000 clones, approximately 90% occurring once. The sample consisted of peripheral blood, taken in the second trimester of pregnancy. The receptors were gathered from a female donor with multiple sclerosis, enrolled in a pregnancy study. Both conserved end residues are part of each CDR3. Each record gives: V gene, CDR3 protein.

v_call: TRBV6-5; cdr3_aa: CASTYQGFGYTF
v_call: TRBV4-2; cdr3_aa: CASSQPLGLAGETTDTQYF
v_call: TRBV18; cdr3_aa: CASSPGLAGVAGQETQYF
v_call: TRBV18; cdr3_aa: CASSPQPGTLSLRHGYTF
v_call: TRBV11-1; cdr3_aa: CASSFDQGTGGYEQYF
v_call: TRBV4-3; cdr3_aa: CASSQIARRVGETQYF
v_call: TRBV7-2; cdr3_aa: CASSPPPQGTDGYTF
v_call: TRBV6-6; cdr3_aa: CASMNSRAYGYTF
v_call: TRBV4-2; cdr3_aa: CASSHTPVVSGRAGEQYF
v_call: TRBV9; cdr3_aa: CASDSLGDPMNTEAFF
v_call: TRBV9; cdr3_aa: CASSVQEGLTGYPGNTIYF
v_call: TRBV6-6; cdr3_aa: CASSYTGQGAGEQYF
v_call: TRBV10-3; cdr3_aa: CATASGTSGRADEQFF